The following is a T cell receptor beta chain sequence with its context. Extraction yielded at least 5 micrograms of total RNA per sample. This record comes from a study of blood T cells in healthy people across ages. The CDR3 has 18 amino acids. Per the germline V gene, CDR1 is SGHTA and CDR2 is FQGNSA. V was shortened by 11 bases and J by 3 bases, with 29 bases between the two germline ends. A second PCR, run for about 7 to 11 cycles, used a sample-barcoded 5' primer plus a J-beta primer mix. Each cDNA molecule carried a tag from a template-switch adaptor that contained 12 random nucleotides. TCRdb independently ran MiXCR on the 5' RACE reads; one entry per CDR3 protein. Altogether some 930,000 distinct CDR3 sequences are present, roughly 29% being singletons, with the ten largest covering 9.5% to 13%. These data were likewise used in another study, on T cells of mothers and their children.

The chain is built from TRBV7-2 and TRBJ2-1; D may correspond to TRBD1 or TRBD2 (5 bases each). The sample consisted of blood. The clonotype was recovered from a woman in her forties in good health. DNA of the CDR3: TGTGCCGACAGCTTTGAGGGGACCACCGTAATGGTCTACAATGAGCAGTTCTTC. Translation: CADSFEGTTVMVYNEQFF.